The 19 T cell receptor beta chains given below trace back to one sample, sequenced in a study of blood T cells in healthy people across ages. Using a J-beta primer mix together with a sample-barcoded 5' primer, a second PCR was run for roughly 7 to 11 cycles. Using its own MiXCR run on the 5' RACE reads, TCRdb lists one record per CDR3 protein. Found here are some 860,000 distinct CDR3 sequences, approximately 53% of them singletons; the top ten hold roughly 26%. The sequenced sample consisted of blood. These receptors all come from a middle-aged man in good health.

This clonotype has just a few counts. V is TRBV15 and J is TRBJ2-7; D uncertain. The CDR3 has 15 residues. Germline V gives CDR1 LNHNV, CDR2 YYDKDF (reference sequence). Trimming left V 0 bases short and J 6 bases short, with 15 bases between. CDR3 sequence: CATSREVPPGAEQYF. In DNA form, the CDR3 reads TGTGCCACCAGCAGAGAGGTCCCCCCGGGCGCCGAGCAGTACTTC.

Here the CDR3 DNA reads TGCGCCAGCAGCCAACCCCCCCGGGGGGACTATGGCTACACCTTC. Protein product: CASSQPPRGDYGYTF. The chain carries TRBV4-1 and TRBJ1-2; D perhaps matches TRBD1 (5 bases). The V and J ends lost 2 bases and 3 bases respectively, with 13 bases between them. The CDR3 is 15 residues long. The germline gives CDR1 MGHRA, CDR2 YSYEKL.

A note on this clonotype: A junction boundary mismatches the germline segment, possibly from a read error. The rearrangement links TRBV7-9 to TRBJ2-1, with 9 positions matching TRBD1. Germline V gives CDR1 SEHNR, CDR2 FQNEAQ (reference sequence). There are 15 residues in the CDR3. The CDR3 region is CASRDRDSSYNEQFF. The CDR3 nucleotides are TGCGCCAGCAGGGACAGGGACAGCTCCTACAATGAGCAGTTCTTC.

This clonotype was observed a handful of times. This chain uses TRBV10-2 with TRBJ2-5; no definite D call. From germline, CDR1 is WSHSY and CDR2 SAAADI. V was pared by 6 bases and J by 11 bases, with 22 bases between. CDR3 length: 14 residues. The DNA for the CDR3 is TGCGCCAGCAGCGAAGGGTTAAATTCCAGAGAGCAGTACTTC. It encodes CASSEGLNSREQYF.

CDR3 loop: CASSPAGSGGSWQETQYF. The CDR3 bases are TGTGCCAGCTCGCCAGCGGGATCAGGCGGGAGTTGGCAAGAGACCCAGTACTTC. J is TRBJ2-5 and V is TRBV18, with TRBD2 identical over 7 bases. The junction had 18 bases not matched to a gene; V was cut back by 6 bases and J by 2 bases. This CDR3 is built from 18 residues. CDR1 and CDR2 (germline): KGHSH, LQKENI.

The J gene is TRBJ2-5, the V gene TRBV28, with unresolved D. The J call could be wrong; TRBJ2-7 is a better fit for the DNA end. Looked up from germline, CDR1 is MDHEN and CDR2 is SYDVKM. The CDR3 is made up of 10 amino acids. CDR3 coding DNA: TGTGCCAGCAGTCACTTCGAGCAGTACTTC. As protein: CASSHFEQYF.

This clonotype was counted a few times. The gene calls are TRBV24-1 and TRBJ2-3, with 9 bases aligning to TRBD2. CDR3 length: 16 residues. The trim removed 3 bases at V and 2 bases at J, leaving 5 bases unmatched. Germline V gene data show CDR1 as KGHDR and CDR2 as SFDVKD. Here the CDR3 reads CATSDPSGGITDTQYF. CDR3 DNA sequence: TGTGCCACCAGTGATCCCAGCGGGGGGATCACAGATACGCAGTATTTT.

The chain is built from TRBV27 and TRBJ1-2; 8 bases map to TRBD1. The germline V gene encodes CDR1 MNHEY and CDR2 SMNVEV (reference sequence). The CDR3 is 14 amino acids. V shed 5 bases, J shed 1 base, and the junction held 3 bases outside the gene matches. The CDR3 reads CASSRTGNNYGYTF. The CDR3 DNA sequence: TGTGCCAGCAGTAGGACAGGGAATAACTATGGCTACACCTTC.

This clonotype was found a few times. CDR3 sequence: CASTTSGDHEETQYF. CDR3 nucleotides: TGTGCCAGCACCACCTCGGGGGATCACGAGGAGACCCAGTACTTC. This chain joins TRBV12-3 or TRBV12-4 and TRBJ2-5; maybe TRBD2 (6 bases). Trimming removed 7 bases at V and 5 bases at J, with 20 bases between. The CDR3 covers 15 residues.

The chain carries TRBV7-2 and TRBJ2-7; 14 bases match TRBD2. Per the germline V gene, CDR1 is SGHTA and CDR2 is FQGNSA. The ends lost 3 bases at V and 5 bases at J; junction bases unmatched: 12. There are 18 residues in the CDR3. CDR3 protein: CASSLATSGGAYFHEQYF. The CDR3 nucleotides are TGTGCCAGCAGCTTGGCGACTAGCGGGGGGGCCTATTTTCACGAGCAGTACTTC.

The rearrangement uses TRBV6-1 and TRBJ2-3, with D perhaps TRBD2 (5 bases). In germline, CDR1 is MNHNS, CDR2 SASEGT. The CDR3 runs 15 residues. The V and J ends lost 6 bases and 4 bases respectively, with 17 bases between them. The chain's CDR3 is CASSRTAPGPDTQYF. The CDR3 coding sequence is TGTGCCAGCAGCAGGACTGCCCCCGGTCCAGATACGCAGTATTTT.

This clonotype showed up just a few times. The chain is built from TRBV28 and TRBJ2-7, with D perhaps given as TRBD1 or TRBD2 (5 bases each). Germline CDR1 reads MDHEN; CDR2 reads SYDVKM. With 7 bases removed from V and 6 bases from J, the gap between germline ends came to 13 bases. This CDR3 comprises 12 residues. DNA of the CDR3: TGTGCCAGCATGAGGGGATCGGGCGAGCAGTACTTC. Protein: CASMRGSGEQYF.

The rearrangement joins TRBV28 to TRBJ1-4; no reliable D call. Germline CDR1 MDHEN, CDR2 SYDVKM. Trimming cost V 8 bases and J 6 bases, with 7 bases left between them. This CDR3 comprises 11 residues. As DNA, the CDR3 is TGTGCCAGCTCCGACTATGAAAAACTGTTTTTT. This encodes CASSDYEKLFF.

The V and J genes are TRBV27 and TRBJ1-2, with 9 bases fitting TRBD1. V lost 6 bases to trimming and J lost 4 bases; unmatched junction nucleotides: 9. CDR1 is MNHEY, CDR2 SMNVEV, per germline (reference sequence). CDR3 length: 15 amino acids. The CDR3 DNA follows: TGTGCCAGCAGCAAGGGGCCGACAGGGGGCTATGGCTACACCTTC. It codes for CASSKGPTGGYGYTF.

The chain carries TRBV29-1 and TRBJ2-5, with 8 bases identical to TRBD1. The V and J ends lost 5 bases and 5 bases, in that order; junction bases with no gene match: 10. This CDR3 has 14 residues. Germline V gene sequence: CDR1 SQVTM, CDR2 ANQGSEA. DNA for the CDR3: TGCAGCGTTTCAATAGGACAGGGATGGGAGACCCAGTACTTC. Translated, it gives CSVSIGQGWETQYF. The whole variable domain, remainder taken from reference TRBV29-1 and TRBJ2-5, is SAVISQKPSRDICQRGTSLTIQCQVDSQVTMMFWYRQQPGQSLTLIATANQGSEATYESGFVIDKFPISRPNLTFSTLTVSNMSPEDSSIYLCSVSIGQGWETQYFGPGTRLLVL.

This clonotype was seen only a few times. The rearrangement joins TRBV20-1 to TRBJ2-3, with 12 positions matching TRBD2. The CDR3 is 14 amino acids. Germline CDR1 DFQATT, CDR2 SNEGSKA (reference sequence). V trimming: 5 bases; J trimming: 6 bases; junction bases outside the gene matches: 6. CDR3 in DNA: TGCAGTGCTCCGCTAGCGGGGGGGGTGGATACGCAGTATTTT. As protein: CSAPLAGGVDTQYF.

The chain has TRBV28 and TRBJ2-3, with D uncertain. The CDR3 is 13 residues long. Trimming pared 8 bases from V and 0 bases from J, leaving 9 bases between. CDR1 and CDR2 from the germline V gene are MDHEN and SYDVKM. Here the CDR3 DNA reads TGTGCCAGCCTCCACTTTAGCACAGATACGCAGTATTTT. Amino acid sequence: CASLHFSTDTQYF.

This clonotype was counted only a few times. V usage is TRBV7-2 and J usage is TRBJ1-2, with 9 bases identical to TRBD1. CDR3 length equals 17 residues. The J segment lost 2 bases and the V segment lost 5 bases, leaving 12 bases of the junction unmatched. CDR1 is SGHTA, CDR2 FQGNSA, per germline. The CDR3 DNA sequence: TGTGCCAGCAGCCCAGATTCACAGGGGGCATCCAACTATGGCTACACCTTC. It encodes CASSPDSQGASNYGYTF.

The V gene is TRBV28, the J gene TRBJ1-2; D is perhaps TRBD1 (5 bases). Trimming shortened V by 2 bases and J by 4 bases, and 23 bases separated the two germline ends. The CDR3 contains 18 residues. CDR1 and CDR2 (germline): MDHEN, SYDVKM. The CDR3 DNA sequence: TGTGCCAGCAGTTTAGGAGGGGATTGGAGCCTTCTAAGCTATGGCTACACCTTC. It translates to CASSLGGDWSLLSYGYTF.